Listed below are T cell receptor beta chains from one sample, sequenced in a study of T cells after yellow fever vaccination. TCRdb passed the 5' RACE reads through MiXCR, listing each CDR3 protein once. The data show just over 250,000 distinct CDR3 sequences, around 4.9% seen once. The sample in question was CD4+ T cells sorted from PBMCs, obtained on the day of the yellow fever booster vaccination. These receptors came from a man in his late teens or twenties who received the YFV17D yellow fever vaccine. CDR3s include the opening cysteine and the closing phenylalanine or tryptophan. The D gene is left open where the match is weak. Some rows mark clone size as missing; the rest say once, few, many or name a class of expanded clone.

clone size,J gene,V gene,D gene,CDR3 DNA,CDR3 protein
many,TRBJ1-2,TRBV28,NA,TGTGCCAGCAGTTTCCTCGGCAGAAGCTATGGCTACACCTTC,CASSFLGRSYGYTF
many,TRBJ2-2,TRBV7-2,NA,TGTGCCAGCAGCTCCATTTCAGGGTACACCGGGGAGCTGTTTTTT,CASSSISGYTGELFF
NA,TRBJ1-1,TRBV12-5,NA,TGTGCTAGTGGTTTGGTGATGAGTCCGGGACACCCCTCTGAAGCTTTCTTT,CASGLVMSPGHPSEAFF
NA,TRBJ1-1,TRBV5-6,NA,TGTGCCAGCAGCCAATGGACCATGACAGGGAACACTGAAGCTTTCTTT,CASSQWTMTGNTEAFF
NA,TRBJ2-7,TRBV10-3,NA,TGTGCCATCGCCCCCTTCACTAGGATAGACGAGCAGTACTTC,CAIAPFTRIDEQYF
many,TRBJ1-1,TRBV5-1,NA,TGCGCCAGCAGCTCGACCAGTAGGAGGGACACTGAAGCTTTCTTT,CASSSTSRRDTEAFF
many,TRBJ2-3,TRBV28,TRBD2,TGTGCCAGCAGCAGCTACGGCGCGGGGGGGGGTGATACGCAGTATTTT,CASSSYGAGGGDTQYF
many,TRBJ2-5,TRBV28,TRBD2,TGTGCCAGCCGGTCCTCCGAGCGGGGGGGAGAGACCCAGTACTTC,CASRSSERGGETQYF
few,TRBJ2-5,TRBV30,NA,TGTGCCTGGAGTAAAGGGGGACAAATAGAGACCCAGTACTTC,CAWSKGGQIETQYF
NA,TRBJ1-5,TRBV6-5,NA,TGTGCCAGCAGTTTAACCAGTCAGGGCAGACAGCCCCAGCATTTT,CASSLTSQGRQPQHF
few,TRBJ1-4,TRBV9,NA,TGTGCCAGCAGCTCCCCGGGGCGCCAACTGTTTTTT,CASSSPGRQLFF
NA,TRBJ1-2,TRBV10-3,NA,TGTGCCACCGCGGATGGAACAGGGAGGGGTGTTCCCTATGGCTACACCTTC,CATADGTGRGVPYGYTF
many,TRBJ2-3,TRBV5-1,NA,TGCGCCAGCAGCTTGGCGGCGGGCGGAGATACGCAGTATTTT,CASSLAAGGDTQYF
many,TRBJ2-2,TRBV1,NA,NA,CTSSPAGGRAPGSCFF
NA,TRBJ1-4,TRBV4-3,TRBD1,TGCGCCAGCAGCCCTCCGGGACAGACTAATGAAAAACTGTTTTTT,CASSPPGQTNEKLFF
many,TRBJ2-1,TRBV20-1,TRBD2,TGCAGTGCTAGCGGGGGGGCCTTCAATGAGCAGTTCTTC,CSASGGAFNEQFF
few,TRBJ1-1,TRBV29-1,TRBD1,TGCAGCGTTTCGGACAGGACCCTTAACACTGAAGCTTTCTTT,CSVSDRTLNTEAFF
many,TRBJ2-7,TRBV4-3,NA,TGCGCCAGCAGCCAAAGATGGGGGGCCACATACGAGCAGTACTTC,CASSQRWGATYEQYF
many,TRBJ1-6,TRBV7-2,NA,TGTGCCAGCAGCTCCTACCCTGACAGGAGGACAAATTCACCCCTCCACTTT,CASSSYPDRRTNSPLHF
few,TRBJ1-5,TRBV15,NA,TGTGCCACCAGCAGGAAGGGGGGCAATCAGCCCCAGCATTTT,CATSRKGGNQPQHF
few,TRBJ2-5,TRBV7-2,NA,TGTGCCAGCACCGACCCACCTTTGGAGACCCAGTACTTC,CASTDPPLETQYF
NA,TRBJ2-4,TRBV27,TRBD2,TGTGCCAGCAGTCAGCGGGACCCCGCGGACATTCAGTACTTC,CASSQRDPADIQYF
NA,TRBJ1-1,TRBV5-5,NA,TGTGCCAGCAGGGGTAGGGGGGGGAACACTGAAGCTTTCTTT,CASRGRGGNTEAFF
many,TRBJ1-1,TRBV29-1,NA,TGCAGCGTTGCCCCAGGGGAAAACACTGAAGCTTTCTTT,CSVAPGENTEAFF
NA,TRBJ2-3,TRBV3-1,TRBD2,TGTGCCAGCAGCCAAGATTGGGGGGGGGATTACACAGATACGCAGTATTTT,CASSQDWGGDYTDTQYF
few,TRBJ2-3,TRBV5-4,NA,TGTGCCAGCAGAAGCCGAACTAGCACAGATACGCAGTATTTT,CASRSRTSTDTQYF
many,TRBJ1-4,TRBV4-3,TRBD1,TGCGCCAGCAAAAACGCAGGGGGCGGTGAAAAACTGTTTTTT,CASKNAGGGEKLFF
few,TRBJ1-5,TRBV6-6,TRBD1,TGTGCCAGCAGTTACAAGGGGGCGATCAATCAGCCCCAGCATTTT,CASSYKGAINQPQHF
many,TRBJ2-1,TRBV18,NA,TGTGCCAGCTCTCGTAGGGCCAAAAACAATGAGCAGTTCTTC,CASSRRAKNNEQFF
many,TRBJ2-5,TRBV4-1,TRBD2,TGCGCCAGCAGCCCCGCCGGGACTAGCGGACAAGAGACCCAGTACTTC,CASSPAGTSGQETQYF